Listed below are T cell receptor beta chains from one sample, sequenced in a study of T cell repertoires in cytomegalovirus infection. TCRdb reprocessed the reads via MiXCR and lists one record per CDR3 protein. The sample consists of approximately 260,000 distinct CDR3 sequences, approximately 22% of them appearing once. Their antigens are not known. Here the sequenced sample was cultured PBMCs, taken from culture after CMV antigen stimulation. These receptors were taken from a human donor in good health (CMV status not recorded). Some clones in this sample may be carry-over from other donors' samples. The CDR3 runs from the conserved cysteine through the conserved F or W. A D gene is named only where the DNA matches it firmly. Size is omitted from some rows. Given values are once, few, many or a class for expanded clones.

TRBJ1-5 | TRBD1 | TRBV6-2/TRBV6-3 | . | TGTGCCAGCAGTCTTGACAGGGGGCGTATACAGCCCCAGCATTTT | CASSLDRGRIQPQHF
TRBJ2-3 | TRBD1 | TRBV6-5 | few | TGTGCCAGCAGTACCCCTCTGGGACAGGGGGATTTGACAGATACGCAGTATTTT | CASSTPLGQGDLTDTQYF
TRBJ1-1 | . | TRBV12-3/TRBV12-4 | . | TGTGCCAGCAGTACAAACTGGAGGACTGAAGCTTTCTTT | CASSTNWRTEAFF
TRBJ2-1 | TRBD2 | TRBV6-2/TRBV6-3 | many | TGTGCCAGCAGCCTACTAGCGGGAGAAGGGGAGCAGTTCTTC | CASSLLAGEGEQFF
TRBJ2-3 | . | TRBV6-6 | . | TGTGCCAGCACCCTGATCCGCACAGATACGCAGTATTTT | CASTLIRTDTQYF
TRBJ2-1 | . | TRBV28 | . | TGTGCCAGCAGGAAACTAGGGTCTCGCCACAATGAGCAGTTCTTC | CASRKLGSRHNEQFF
TRBJ1-2 | . | TRBV7-2 | many | TGTGCCAGCAGCTTAGTGTACAGGGCCCGAGACTATGGCTACACCTTC | CASSLVYRARDYGYTF
TRBJ2-6 | . | TRBV19 | many | TGTGCCAGTAGTGCCAAGGGCCCGTACTCTGGGGCCAACGTCCTGACTTTC | CASSAKGPYSGANVLTF
TRBJ1-4 | . | TRBV12-3/TRBV12-4 | many | TGTGCCAGCAATCCCGGGGGCACGGGAAAACTGTTTTTT | CASNPGGTGKLFF
TRBJ2-1 | TRBD2 | TRBV20-1 | . | TGCAGCCAGGCGGGAGGGGGGTACAATGAGCAGTTCTTC | CSQAGGGYNEQFF
TRBJ2-3 | TRBD2 | TRBV28 | . | TGTGCCAGCAGTTTATGGGCCCAGACTAGCGACACAGATACGCAGTATTTT | CASSLWAQTSDTDTQYF
TRBJ1-2 | . | TRBV4-2 | . | TGTGCCAGCAGCCAAGAATCCCGGTGGTACAGTCGAGGCTACACCTTC | CASSQESRWYSRGYTF
TRBJ1-1 | . | TRBV19 | once | TGTGCCAGTAGTACCTTCCCAAGGGACACTGAAGCTTTCTTT | CASSTFPRDTEAFF
TRBJ2-7 | . | TRBV27 | few | TGTGCCAGCAGTTATAAGGCCCCAGGCTCCTACGAGCAGTACTTC | CASSYKAPGSYEQYF
TRBJ1-6 | TRBD1 | TRBV28 | many | TGTGCCAGCACGACAGGGAATTCACCCCTCCACTTT | CASTTGNSPLHF
TRBJ1-1 | . | TRBV12-3/TRBV12-4 | . | TGTGCCAGCAGTTGGGGCACTGAAGCTTTCTTT | CASSWGTEAFF
TRBJ2-3 | . | TRBV10-3 | . | TGTGCCATCAGCGGTGGTCGGGTTCTGAACACAGATACGCAGTATTTT | CAISGGRVLNTDTQYF
TRBJ1-2 | . | TRBV6-2/TRBV6-3 | few | TGTGCCAGCAGTTATACCCCACAGCCAGGGGCTAACTATGGCTACACCTTC | CASSYTPQPGANYGYTF
TRBJ2-7 | . | TRBV30 | . | TGTGCCTGGAGTGTTAGTGTCTACGAGCAGTACTTC | CAWSVSVYEQYF
TRBJ2-7 | TRBD2 | TRBV12-3/TRBV12-4 | . | TGTGCCAGCAGACTGGATAGCGGGAGCAGGGAGCAGTACTTC | CASRLDSGSREQYF
TRBJ1-4 | . | TRBV12-3/TRBV12-4 | many | TGTGCCAGCAGTTTCCGGGGTATCGGTGAAAAACTGTTTTTT | CASSFRGIGEKLFF
TRBJ2-3 | TRBD2 | TRBV20-1 | . | TGCAGTGCTGGGGGGACTAGCGGGGCAGAGGCAGATACGCAGTATTTT | CSAGGTSGAEADTQYF
TRBJ1-6 | TRBD1 | TRBV10-3 | . | TGTGCCATCAGGGGGACAGTCGGTTCACCCCTCCACTTT | CAIRGTVGSPLHF
TRBJ2-3 | TRBD1 | TRBV6-2/TRBV6-3 | many | TGTGCCAGCAGTTCCGCCTCAGGGGGCGCGGCGCAGTATTTT | CASSSASGGAAQYF
TRBJ2-3 | TRBD2 | TRBV18 | . | TGTGCCAGCTCACCCATCCCACTTGGGGGAGGGGTCATCGATACGCAGTATTTT | CASSPIPLGGGVIDTQYF
TRBJ1-1 | . | TRBV19 | many | TGTGCCAGTACTACTATCGCCCCAAACACTGAAGCTTTCTTT | CASTTIAPNTEAFF
TRBJ2-7 | TRBD2 | TRBV20-1 | . | TGCAGTGCTCGGGGACTAGGCTACGAGCAGTACTTC | CSARGLGYEQYF
TRBJ2-5 | TRBD2 | TRBV7-2 | many | TGTGCCAGCAGCCCCCGGACTAGTTCTGAGACCCAGTACTTC | CASSPRTSSETQYF
TRBJ1-5 | TRBD1 | TRBV2 | . | TGTGCCAGCAGCGGATCGGGACAGGGCAATCAGCCCCAGCATTTT | CASSGSGQGNQPQHF
TRBJ2-6 | . | TRBV27 | many | TGTGCCACCAAGGTTTCCCCCTCTGGGGCCAACGTCCTGACTTTC | CATKVSPSGANVLTF
TRBJ2-2 | . | TRBV5-4 | . | TGTGCCAGCAGCATCGGGCCTCTTAACACCGGGGAGCTGTTTTTT | CASSIGPLNTGELFF
TRBJ2-1 | . | TRBV4-1 | . | TGCGCCAGCAGCCATGACGGGACTGTCCCCCGTGAGCAGTTCTTC | CASSHDGTVPREQFF
TRBJ1-5 | TRBD1 | TRBV6-2/TRBV6-3 | . | TGTGCCAGCAGTGGACAGGGGACAAATCAGCCCCAGCATTTT | CASSGQGTNQPQHF
TRBJ1-2 | TRBD1 | TRBV7-2 | . | TGTGCCAGCAGCTCCGGCAGGGGGCTCTATGGCTACACCTTC | CASSSGRGLYGYTF
TRBJ1-2 | . | TRBV7-2 | many | TGTGCCAGCAGCCCGTTTGTAGTAAATGGCTACACCTTC | CASSPFVVNGYTF